One and the same sample provided the 3 T cell receptor beta chains below, sequenced in a study of blood T cells in healthy people across ages. A J-beta primer mix and a sample-barcoded 5' primer were used in a second PCR of about 7 to 12 cycles. Using its own MiXCR run on the 5' RACE reads, TCRdb lists one record per CDR3 protein. The table lists about 1.4 million distinct CDR3 sequences, 45% to 70% of them singletons, with 6.7% in the top ten. The sequenced sample was blood. These receptors were obtained from a man aged 18 to 30 in good health.

A remark on this clonotype: The germline gene is not matched at one end of the junction; a read error may be the cause. The chain links TRBV20-1 to TRBJ1-2, with TRBD1 matching over 9 bases. This CDR3 region has 14 residues. CDR1 DFQATT and CDR2 SNEGSKA come from the germline V gene (reference sequence). The CDR3 loop is CSARAPGQGYGYAF. DNA for the CDR3: TGCAGTGCTAGAGCGCCGGGACAGGGTTATGGCTACGCCTTC.

The V call is TRBV2, the J call TRBJ2-1; tentative D call: TRBD2 (5 bases). V was trimmed by 6 bases and J by 3 bases, leaving 9 bases between them. In germline, CDR1 is SNHLY, CDR2 FYNNEI. The CDR3 has 13 residues. CDR3 protein: CASRTTSYNEQFF. The CDR3 DNA sequence: TGTGCCAGCAGGACAACTAGCTACAATGAGCAGTTCTTC.

The gene calls are TRBV12-3 or TRBV12-4 and TRBJ2-4; no definite D call. The CDR3 has 13 residues. V lost 6 bases and J 7 bases, leaving 13 bases between the germline ends. The CDR3 DNA is TGTGCCAGCAGGCCACCGCAAAGGAACATTCAGTACTTC. Protein sequence: CASRPPQRNIQYF.